Each of the 8 T cell receptor beta chains below was sequenced from the same sample in a study of CD8 T cells in ankylosing spondylitis. MiXCR was run by TCRdb on the 5' RACE reads, yielding one entry per CDR3 protein. The sample lists approximately 300,000 distinct CDR3 sequences, less than 25% occurring once. The sequenced sample consisted of blood, either unsorted or a sorted T cell fraction (not recorded which). These receptor sequences come from a female donor with ankylosing spondylitis or in good health (not recorded which).

The V call is TRBV24-1, the J call TRBJ2-1; weak D call: TRBD1 (6 bases). The CDR3 is 15 amino acids. Germline V gene data show CDR1 as KGHDR and CDR2 as SFDVKD. V lost 1 base and J lost 2, with 8 bases in between. CDR3 in amino acids: CATSDFGTTYNEQFF. The DNA of the CDR3 is TGTGCCACCAGTGATTTTGGGACAACCTACAATGAGCAGTTCTTC.

This clonotype has a handful of counts. The genes are TRBV5-1 and TRBJ2-1; possibly TRBD2 for D (5 bases). The CDR3 length is 13 residues. V was trimmed by 3 bases and J by 10 bases, leaving 14 bases between them. Germline V gene sequence: CDR1 SGHRS, CDR2 YFSETQ. As DNA, the CDR3 is TGCGCCAGCAGCTATGTCCGGGGTCTCGAGCAGTTCTTC. This translates into CASSYVRGLEQFF.

This clonotype was observed many times. DNA of the CDR3: TGTGCCAGCAGTTACGGGAGGACTCTCTATGGCTACACCTTC. This gives the protein CASSYGRTLYGYTF. The gene calls are TRBV6-5 and TRBJ1-2; D ambiguous. The V end was cut by 2 bases, the J end by 4 bases, with 11 bases between. The CDR3 runs 14 residues. The V gene's germline CDR1 is MNHEY and CDR2 SVGAGI.

V is TRBV10-2 and J is TRBJ2-2; 7 bases align to TRBD2. The CDR3 is made up of 15 amino acids. Germline values: CDR1 WSHSY, CDR2 SAAADI. V gave up 0 bases and J gave up 6 bases; unmatched junction bases: 4. CDR3 amino acids: CASSESVGGAGELFF. The DNA of the CDR3 is TGCGCCAGCAGTGAGTCGGTGGGAGGGGCCGGGGAGCTGTTTTTT.

This clonotype was seen more than once but under ten times. The genes are TRBV20-1 and TRBJ2-3, with 9 bases fitting TRBD1. Germline CDR1 reads DFQATT; CDR2 reads SNEGSKA (reference sequence). The CDR3 consists of 17 residues. V gave up 3 bases and J gave up 6 bases; unmatched junction bases: 16. Written as DNA, the CDR3 is TGCAGTGCTAGTCTCCGGGGGACAGGGTTTACGTTGGATACGCAGTATTTT. Translating gives CSASLRGTGFTLDTQYF.

V is TRBV6-6 and J is TRBJ2-7; no clear D. V was pared by 8 bases and J by 0 bases, with 8 bases between. The germline CDR1 and CDR2 sequences are MNHNY and SVGAGI (reference sequence). The CDR3 is 12 residues long. CDR3 loop: CASGSSSYEQYF. CDR3 in DNA: TGTGCCAGCGGAAGTAGCTCCTACGAGCAGTACTTC.

This chain uses TRBV29-1 with TRBJ1-2; no firm D call. The CDR3 loop spans 11 amino acids. The germline V gene encodes CDR1 SQVTM and CDR2 ANQGSEA. Trimming removed 1 base at V and 7 bases at J, with 7 bases between. In DNA form, the CDR3 reads TGCAGCGTTGAAGCAGGCTCTGGCTACACCTTC. Its translation is CSVEAGSGYTF. The full variable domain, in which reference TRBV29-1 and TRBJ1-2 provide the parts outside the CDR3, is SAVISQKPSRDICQRGTSLTIQCQVDSQVTMMFWYRQQPGQSLTLIATANQGSEATYESGFVIDKFPISRPNLTFSTLTVSNMSPEDSSIYLCSVEAGSGYTFGSGTRLTVV.

This clonotype was counted between two and nine times. This chain connects TRBV14 to TRBJ1-2; TRBD1 matches at 7 bases. The V and J ends lost 4 bases and 3 bases, in that order; junction bases with no gene match: 8. This CDR3 spans 15 amino acids. Looked up from germline, CDR1 is SGHDN and CDR2 is FVKESK. The CDR3, as DNA: TGTGCCAGCAGCCGTGTGGACAGGCTTGACTATGGCTACACCTTC. It is translated as CASSRVDRLDYGYTF.